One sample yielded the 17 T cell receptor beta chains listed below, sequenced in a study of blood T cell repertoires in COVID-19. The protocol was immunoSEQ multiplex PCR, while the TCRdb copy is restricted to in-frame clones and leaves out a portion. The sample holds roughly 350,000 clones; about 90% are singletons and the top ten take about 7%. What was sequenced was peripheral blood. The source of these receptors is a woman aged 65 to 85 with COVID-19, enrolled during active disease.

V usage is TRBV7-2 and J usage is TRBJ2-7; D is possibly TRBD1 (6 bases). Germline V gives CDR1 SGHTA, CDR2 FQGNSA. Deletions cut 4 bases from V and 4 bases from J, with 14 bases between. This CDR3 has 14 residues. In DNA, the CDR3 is TGTGCCAGCAGCTCCCAGTGGGGGCTATACGAGCAGTACTTC. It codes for CASSSQWGLYEQYF.

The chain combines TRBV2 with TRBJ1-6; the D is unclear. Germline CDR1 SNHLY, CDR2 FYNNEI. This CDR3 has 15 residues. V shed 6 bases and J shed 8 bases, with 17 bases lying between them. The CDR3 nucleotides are TGTGCCAGCAGATTATTGGAGGGCTTCGATTCACCCCTCCACTTT. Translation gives CASRLLEGFDSPLHF.

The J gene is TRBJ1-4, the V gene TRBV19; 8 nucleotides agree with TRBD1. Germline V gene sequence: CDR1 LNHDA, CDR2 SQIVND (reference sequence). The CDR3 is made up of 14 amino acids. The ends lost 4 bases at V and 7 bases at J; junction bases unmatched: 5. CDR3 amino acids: CASSTYRGAEKLFF. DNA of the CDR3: TGTGCCAGTAGTACTTACAGGGGGGCTGAAAAACTGTTTTTT.

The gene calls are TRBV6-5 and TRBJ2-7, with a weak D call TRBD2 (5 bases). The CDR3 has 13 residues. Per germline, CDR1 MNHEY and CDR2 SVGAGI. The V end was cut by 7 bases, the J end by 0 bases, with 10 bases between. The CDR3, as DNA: TGTGCCAGCACTCCGGGGAACTCCTACGAGCAGTACTTC. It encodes CASTPGNSYEQYF.

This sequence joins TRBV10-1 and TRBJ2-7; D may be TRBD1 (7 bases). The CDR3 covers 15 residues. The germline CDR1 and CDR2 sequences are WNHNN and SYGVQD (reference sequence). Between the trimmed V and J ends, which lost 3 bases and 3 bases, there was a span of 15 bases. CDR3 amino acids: CASSEGWGDSYEQYF. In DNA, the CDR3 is TGCGCCAGCAGTGAAGGGTGGGGGGACAGCTACGAGCAGTACTTC.

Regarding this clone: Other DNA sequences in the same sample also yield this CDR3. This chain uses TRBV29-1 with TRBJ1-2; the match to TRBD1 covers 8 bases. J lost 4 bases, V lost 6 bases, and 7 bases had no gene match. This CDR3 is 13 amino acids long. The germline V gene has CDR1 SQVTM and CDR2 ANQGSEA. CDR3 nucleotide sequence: TGCAGCGTCGAGACAGGGGACTCCTATGGCTACACCTTC. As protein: CSVETGDSYGYTF.

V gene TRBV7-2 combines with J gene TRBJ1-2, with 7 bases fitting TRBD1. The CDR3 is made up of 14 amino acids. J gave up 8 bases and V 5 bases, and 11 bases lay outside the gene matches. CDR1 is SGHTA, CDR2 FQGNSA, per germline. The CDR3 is CASSPTGAFRGYTF. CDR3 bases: TGTGCCAGCAGCCCAACAGGGGCGTTCAGAGGCTACACCTTC.

CDR3 sequence reads: CASSLRTSGGAETQYF. CDR3 coding DNA: TGTGCCAGCAGCTTACGGACTAGCGGGGGGGCGGAGACCCAGTACTTC. The rearrangement links TRBV3-1 (or the pseudogene TRBV3-2) to TRBJ2-5; 15 positions match TRBD2. Looked up from germline, CDR1 is LGHDT and CDR2 is YNNKEL (reference sequence). V gave up 5 bases and J gave up 5 bases; unmatched junction bases: 6. The CDR3 totals 16 residues.

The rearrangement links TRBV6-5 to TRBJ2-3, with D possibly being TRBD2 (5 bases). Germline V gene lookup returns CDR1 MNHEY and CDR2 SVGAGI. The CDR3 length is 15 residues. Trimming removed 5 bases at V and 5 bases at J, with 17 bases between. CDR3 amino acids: CASSPRTGTLDTQYF. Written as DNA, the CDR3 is TGTGCCAGCAGTCCTCGGACGGGAACCCTAGATACGCAGTATTTT.

The CDR3 region has the DNA TGCAGCGTTGAAGATCATCACAGGGGTGGCTACACCTTC. Its translation is CSVEDHHRGGYTF. The rearrangement links TRBV29-1 to TRBJ1-2; TRBD1 matches 7 bases. V lost 0 bases and J lost 7; bases outside the gene matches: 5. CDR1 is SQVTM, CDR2 ANQGSEA, per germline. The CDR3 spans 13 residues.

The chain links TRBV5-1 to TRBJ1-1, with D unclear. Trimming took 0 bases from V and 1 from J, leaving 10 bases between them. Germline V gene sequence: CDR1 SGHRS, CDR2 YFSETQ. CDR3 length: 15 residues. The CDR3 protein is CASSLEVAENTEAFF. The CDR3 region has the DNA TGCGCCAGCAGCTTGGAAGTTGCGGAGAACACTGAAGCTTTCTTT.

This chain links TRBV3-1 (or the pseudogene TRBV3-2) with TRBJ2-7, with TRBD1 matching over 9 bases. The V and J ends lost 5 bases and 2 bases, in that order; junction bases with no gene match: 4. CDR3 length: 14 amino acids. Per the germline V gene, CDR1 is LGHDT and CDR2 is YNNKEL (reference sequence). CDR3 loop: CASSYRDRAYEQYF. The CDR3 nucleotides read TGTGCCAGCAGCTACCGGGACAGGGCCTACGAGCAGTACTTC.

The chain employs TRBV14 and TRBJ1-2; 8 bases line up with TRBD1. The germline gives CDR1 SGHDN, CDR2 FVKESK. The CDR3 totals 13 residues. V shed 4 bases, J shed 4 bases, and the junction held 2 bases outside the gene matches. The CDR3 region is CASSLTGGYGYTF. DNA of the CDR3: TGTGCCAGCAGCCTTACAGGGGGCTATGGCTACACCTTC.

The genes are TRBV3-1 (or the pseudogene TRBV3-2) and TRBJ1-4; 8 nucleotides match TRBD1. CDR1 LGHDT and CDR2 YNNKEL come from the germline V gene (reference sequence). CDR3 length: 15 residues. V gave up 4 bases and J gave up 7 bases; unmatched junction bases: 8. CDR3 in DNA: TGTGCCAGCAGCCCGTCGCAGGGGGCTTTTGAAAAACTGTTTTTT. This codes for CASSPSQGAFEKLFF.

In DNA, the CDR3 is TGTGCCAGCACCCGATTCGGGGGGCCCGTGGAGAGTGGCTACACCTTC. This gives the protein CASTRFGGPVESGYTF. The genes are TRBV2 and TRBJ1-2; D might be TRBD1 (6 bases). The CDR3 runs 16 residues. Germline values: CDR1 SNHLY, CDR2 FYNNEI. V lost 7 bases and J lost 7, with 25 bases in between.

CDR3 in DNA: TGTGCCAGCAGTTACTCCCAGGGCACTGAAGCTTTCTTT. Protein: CASSYSQGTEAFF. The chain links TRBV6-5 to TRBJ1-1; possibly TRBD1 for D (5 bases). Trimming pared 0 bases from V and 4 bases from J, leaving 6 bases between. The CDR3 has 13 amino acids. In germline, CDR1 is MNHEY, CDR2 SVGAGI.

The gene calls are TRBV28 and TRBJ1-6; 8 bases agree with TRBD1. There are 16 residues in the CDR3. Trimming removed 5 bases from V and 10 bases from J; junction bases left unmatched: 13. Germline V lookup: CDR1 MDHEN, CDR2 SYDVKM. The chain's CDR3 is CASSPRTGREKSPLHF. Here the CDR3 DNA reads TGTGCCAGCAGTCCCCGGACAGGGAGGGAAAAATCACCCCTCCACTTT.